The clone carrying this T cell receptor (beta chain) was observed once. This sample was taken from a study of T cell responses to AZD1222 COVID-19 vaccine. The repertoire was sequenced with immunoSEQ multiplex PCR; TCRdb's copy has only in-frame clones and lacks some. The table lists under 140,000 clones, about 85% of them singletons, with around 3.3% in the top ten. Trimming stripped 3 bases from V and 2 bases from J, with 10 bases between. CDR1 and CDR2 (germline): KGHSH, LQKENI. The CDR3 has 15 residues. The TCR comes from an adult in good health. The chain links TRBV18 to TRBJ1-4; maybe TRBD1 (5 bases). The sample consisted of peripheral blood, taken on day 0 of AZD1222 vaccination. CDR3 nucleotide sequence: TGTGCCAGCTCACCCGGACACGTCACTAATGAAAAACTGTTTTTT. It specifies CASSPGHVTNEKLFF.